The 21 T cell receptor beta chains listed next were all sequenced from one sample in a study of CD8+ T cells in alopecia areata. Treatment defined: oral pan-JAK inhibitor, 5-10 mg twice daily. The sequencing template was cDNA reverse transcribed from extracted RNA. Some clones are missing from TCRdb's copy, which holds only in-frame ones; the method was immunoSEQ multiplex PCR. The data show some 190,000 clones, roughly half seen once. Here the sequenced sample was CD8+ T cells sorted from blood, taken around week 53, from a patient treated with tofacitinib. All receptors derive from a human donor with alopecia areata.

The J gene is TRBJ2-7, the V gene TRBV21-1; the DNA was not compared with TRBD2, the D call given in the table. TRBV21-1 constitutes a pseudogene. CDR3 size: 16 residues. The CDR3 is CASMPHLAGVSGEQYF. Here the CDR3 DNA reads TGTGCCAGCATGCCCCACCTAGCGGGGGTCTCGGGAGAGCAGTACTTC.

This sequence joins TRBV9 and TRBJ2-2; no clear D. This CDR3 comprises 13 residues. Per germline, CDR1 SGDLS and CDR2 YYNGEE. The V and J ends lost 2 bases and 6 bases respectively, with 8 bases between them. CDR3 bases: TGTGCCAGCAGCGTTAGTGGTTCCGGGGAGCTGTTTTTT. The encoded protein is CASSVSGSGELFF.

This clone was counted only a few times. The chain links TRBV11-2 to TRBJ2-7; D gene unclear. CDR1 SGHAT and CDR2 FQNNGV come from the germline V gene. Trimming took 2 bases from V and 2 from J, leaving 13 bases between them. The CDR3 is made up of 15 amino acids. The CDR3 nucleotides are TGTGCCAGCAGCTTAAGGGATGTCCAGGCCTACGAGCAGTACTTC. This gives the protein CASSLRDVQAYEQYF.

The chain employs TRBV7-2 and TRBJ1-2; D is ambiguous. This CDR3 region has 11 residues. V was pared by 5 bases and J by 6 bases, with 7 bases between. The germline CDR1 and CDR2 sequences are SGHTA and FQGNSA. This CDR3 is CASSQRDGYTF. For the CDR3, the DNA is TGTGCCAGCAGCCAACGAGATGGCTACACCTTC. Drawing the rest from reference TRBV7-2 and TRBJ1-2, the complete variable domain is GAGVSQSPSNKVTEKGKDVELRCDPISGHTALYWYRQSLGQGLEFLIYFQGNSAPDKSGLPSDRFSAERTGGSVSTLTIQRTQQEDSAVYLCASSQRDGYTFGSGTRLTVV.

This sequence joins TRBV2 and TRBJ2-1; D may be TRBD1 (5 bases). This CDR3 region has 12 residues. The germline V and J ends were trimmed by 6 bases and 9 bases, with 12 bases remaining between them. In germline, CDR1 is SNHLY, CDR2 FYNNEI. This CDR3 is CASSARAVEQFF. The CDR3 bases are TGTGCCAGCAGCGCCAGGGCGGTTGAGCAGTTCTTC.

This clone was seen ten or more times. V is TRBV4-1 and J is TRBJ2-1; D ambiguous. Per the germline V gene, CDR1 is MGHRA and CDR2 is YSYEKL. This CDR3 comprises 14 residues. V was clipped by 2 bases and J by 4 bases, with 9 bases between them. The CDR3 reads CASSQRSGYNEQFF. As DNA, the CDR3 is TGCGCCAGCAGCCAAAGATCGGGTTACAATGAGCAGTTCTTC.

The CDR3 region is CASSSQGASEQFF. For the CDR3, the DNA is TGTGCCAGCAGCTCGCAGGGGGCTAGTGAGCAGTTCTTC. The chain employs TRBV13 and TRBJ2-1; 8 nucleotides line up with TRBD1. The CDR3 has 13 amino acids. Germline CDR1 PRHDT, CDR2 FYEKMQ (reference sequence). V gave up 4 bases and J gave up 9 bases; unmatched junction bases: 5.

This chain connects TRBV30 to TRBJ2-5; the D call may be TRBD1 or TRBD2 (6 bases each). With 3 bases removed from V and 4 bases from J, the gap between germline ends came to 12 bases. Germline loops: CDR1 GTSNPN, CDR2 SVGIG (reference sequence). The CDR3 extends over 13 amino acids. The CDR3 DNA reads as TGTGCCTGGAGCTTCGGGGGCCGAGAGACCCAGTACTTC. This translates into CAWSFGGRETQYF.

The chain recombines TRBV19 with TRBJ2-6; the match to TRBD1 covers 7 bases. V was pared by 10 bases and J by 4 bases, with 13 bases of the junction left unmatched. CDR1 is LNHDA and CDR2 is SQIVND in the germline V gene (reference sequence). The CDR3 covers 16 residues. CDR3 protein: CATSRQGTIGANVLTF. CDR3 sequence (DNA): TGTGCCACCTCACGACAGGGTACTATAGGGGCCAACGTCCTGACTTTC.

Of note for this clone: This CDR3 is also generated by other DNA sequences in the sample. CDR3 in DNA: TGTGCCAGCAGCTTTCAGGGGAACACTGAAGCTTTCTTT. This sequence encodes CASSFQGNTEAFF. The rearrangement joins TRBV5-6 to TRBJ1-1; tentatively, D is TRBD1 (5 bases). The V end lost 2 bases, the J end lost 1 base, and 6 bases lay between the germline ends. Germline assignment: CDR1 SGHDT and CDR2 YYEEEE. This CDR3 region has 13 residues.

This chain links TRBV30 with TRBJ2-6; D gene ambiguous. V dropped 4 bases and J dropped 0 bases, with 7 bases sitting between them. The CDR3 is 14 residues long. The germline CDR1 and CDR2 sequences are GTSNPN and SVGIG (reference sequence). CDR3 amino acids: CAWNSFSGANVLTF. DNA for the CDR3: TGTGCCTGGAATTCCTTCTCTGGGGCCAACGTCCTGACTTTC.

V and J are TRBV27 and TRBJ2-5; the match to TRBD1 covers 7 bases. V trimming: 0 bases; J trimming: 2 bases; junction bases outside the gene matches: 6. CDR1 MNHEY and CDR2 SMNVEV come from the germline V gene (reference sequence). The CDR3 has 16 amino acids. The CDR3 reads CASSLSAGTEQETQYF. For the CDR3, the DNA is TGTGCCAGCAGTTTATCGGCCGGGACAGAGCAAGAGACCCAGTACTTC.

This clone was detected only once. The chain joins TRBV30 to TRBJ2-7; perhaps D is TRBD1 or TRBD2 (5 bases each). CDR3 size: 13 residues. The V gene lost 0 bases and the J gene lost 1 base, with 7 bases spanning the gap. Germline CDR1 reads GTSNPN; CDR2 reads SVGIG (reference sequence). The CDR3 region is CAWSVWGSYEQYF. As DNA, the CDR3 is TGTGCCTGGAGTGTCTGGGGGTCCTACGAGCAGTACTTC.

This chain joins TRBV9 and TRBJ2-1; D could derive from TRBD1 or TRBD2 (5 bases each). The CDR3 spans 14 residues. The V end was cut by 5 bases, the J end by 5 bases, with 14 bases between. Germline V lookup: CDR1 SGDLS, CDR2 YYNGEE. CDR3 in DNA: TGTGCCAGCAGTGCACCGGGACGCAACAATGAGCAGTTCTTC. Protein product: CASSAPGRNNEQFF.

This clone appeared a few times. J is TRBJ1-1 and V is TRBV18; a possible D gene is TRBD1 (5 bases). CDR1 KGHSH and CDR2 LQKENI come from the germline V gene. Trimming left V 3 bases short and J 1 base short, with 9 bases between. The CDR3 extends over 14 amino acids. The CDR3 region is CASSPPDRNTEAFF. CDR3 DNA sequence: TGTGCCAGCTCACCCCCCGACAGGAACACTGAAGCTTTCTTT.

This clone occurred once. The chain recombines TRBV9 with TRBJ2-7; the match to TRBD2 covers 9 bases. CDR3 length: 16 residues. Trimming at V came to 0 bases and at J to 6 bases, leaving 10 bases not matched to a gene. Per the germline V gene, CDR1 is SGDLS and CDR2 is YYNGEE. The CDR3 nucleotides are TGTGCCAGCAGCGTAGATCGGCTAGCGGGGAGGGGCGAGCAGTACTTC. Translated: CASSVDRLAGRGEQYF.

V is TRBV27 and J is TRBJ2-5; 10 nucleotides line up with TRBD1. Germline CDR1 reads MNHEY; CDR2 reads SMNVEV (reference sequence). CDR3 length: 18 residues. V lost 0 bases, J lost 1 base, and 8 bases stayed unmatched. CDR3 coding DNA: TGTGCCAGCAGTTTATCGGCCAGACGGGACAGGGGCCAAGAGACCCAGTACTTC. Its protein product is CASSLSARRDRGQETQYF.

The rearrangement uses TRBV14 and TRBJ2-5; D is possibly TRBD2 (6 bases). In germline, CDR1 is SGHDN, CDR2 FVKESK. V lost 4 bases, J lost 5 bases, and 11 bases lay in between. The CDR3 runs 13 residues. CDR3 sequence: CASSPGGGETQYF. In DNA, the CDR3 is TGTGCCAGCAGCCCCGGGGGTGGTGAGACCCAGTACTTC.

The chain has TRBV2 and TRBJ1-1; the D gene is possibly TRBD1 (6 bases). This CDR3 has 16 residues. V lost 7 bases and J lost 0, with 18 bases in between. Germline V gene lookup returns CDR1 SNHLY and CDR2 FYNNEI. CDR3 coding DNA: TGTGCCAGCACCCTACAGGGCGGGGGAATGAACACTGAAGCTTTCTTT. As protein: CASTLQGGGMNTEAFF.

The CDR3: CASSFHSSNSPLHF. In DNA form, the CDR3 reads TGTGCCAGCAGTTTCCACAGCAGTAATTCACCCCTCCACTTT. The chain carries TRBV27 and TRBJ1-6; D gene ambiguous. This CDR3 has 14 residues. Trimming took off 3 bases at V and 6 bases at J, with 9 bases between the two ends. Germline CDR1 is MNHEY and CDR2 is SMNVEV (reference sequence).

DNA for the CDR3: TGTGCCAGCACCGAACCCGGCCTGGACACTGAAGCTTTCTTT. Its protein product is CASTEPGLDTEAFF. The chain has TRBV6-1 and TRBJ1-1, with unresolved D. The V end lost 7 bases, the J end lost 3 bases, and 15 bases lay between the germline ends. From germline, CDR1 is MNHNS and CDR2 SASEGT. The CDR3 runs 14 residues.